Listed below are T cell receptor beta chains from one sample, sequenced in a study of cytomegalovirus exposure and HLA in healthy donors. Assay: immunoSEQ multiplex PCR; the TCRdb copy retains only in-frame clones and omits some. In the table there are some 120,000 clones, approximately 70% of which are singletons. Sequenced: PBMCs. These receptors came from a woman in her 40s in good health and CMV-seropositive. Each CDR3 is given without its conserved first and last residue.

J: TRBJ2-3
V: TRBV30
CDR3: AWSVAGADTQY

J: TRBJ1-4
V: TRBV28
CDR3: ASRKGVANEKLF

J: TRBJ2-7
V: TRBV4-1
CDR3: ASSPSTGTGFYEQY

J: TRBJ2-7
V: TRBV5-6
CDR3: ASSSVRGNEQY

J: TRBJ1-1
V: TRBV25-1
CDR3: ASSEPGLNTEAF

J: TRBJ2-1
V: TRBV19
CDR3: ASSIVAGGRNEQF

J: TRBJ1-1
V: TRBV27
CDR3: ASSFSGEFTEAF

J: TRBJ2-6
V: TRBV5-5
CDR3: ASSQDSSGANVLT

J: TRBJ2-5
V: TRBV7-2
CDR3: ASSSLGLAWETQY

J: TRBJ2-1
V: TRBV9
CDR3: ASSELAVDYNEQF

J: TRBJ1-1
V: TRBV9
CDR3: ASNLSPEQGNTEAF

J: TRBJ1-1
V: TRBV20-1
CDR3: SAEADTEAF

J: TRBJ1-6
V: TRBV5-6
CDR3: ASSSRTGARSPLH

J: TRBJ2-7
V: TRBV27
CDR3: ASSLRGTGEPYEQY

J: TRBJ2-1
V: TRBV9
CDR3: ASSVEGRLAGYYNEQF

J: TRBJ2-5
V: TRBV5-1
CDR3: ASSLELRNGETQY

J: TRBJ1-3
V: TRBV15
CDR3: ATSRSNGQVGGNTIY

J: TRBJ2-5
V: TRBV7-9
CDR3: ASSLGGIGAADLKETQY

J: TRBJ2-7
V: TRBV25-1
CDR3: ASSETGLGGYEQY

J: TRBJ2-4
V: TRBV15
CDR3: ATSSNSLFRDIQY

J: TRBJ2-2
V: TRBV7-9
CDR3: ASSSGQGWTGELF

J: TRBJ1-1
V: TRBV6-5
CDR3: ASSPGVGLNTEAF

J: -
V: TRBV4-2
CDR3: ASSPGSSSYEQY

J: TRBJ1-3
V: TRBV19
CDR3: ASSPRTSLRNTIY

J: TRBJ1-5
V: TRBV15
CDR3: ATSRDPRRGNQPQH

J: TRBJ1-2
V: TRBV9
CDR3: ASSVEPGGYGGYT

J: TRBJ1-2
V: TRBV27
CDR3: ASSLIASPGLDGYT

J: TRBJ2-7
V: TRBV7-8
CDR3: ASSPRRPSGRLFSYEQY

J: TRBJ1-6
V: TRBV6-6
CDR3: ASSYPGQVNSPLH

J: TRBJ1-1
V: TRBV5-1
CDR3: ASSSQTGMNTEAF

J: TRBJ1-2
V: TRBV27
CDR3: ASSPAGQGGGYT

J: TRBJ2-1
V: TRBV7-8
CDR3: ASSPPPTSGTYNEQF

J: TRBJ2-5
V: TRBV21-1
CDR3: ASTRTSGSAN

J: TRBJ2-7
V: TRBV4-1
CDR3: ASSQEAGGLYEQY

J: TRBJ1-1
V: TRBV19
CDR3: ASSTPGQRNTEAF

J: TRBJ1-1
V: TRBV19
CDR3: ASSIGAGTEAF

J: TRBJ2-1
V: TRBV27
CDR3: ASSSPRTSGSHLDEQF

J: TRBJ1-5
V: TRBV4-1
CDR3: ASSQSPGQGEQPQH

J: TRBJ1-1
V: TRBV7-9
CDR3: ASSSGQGWTEAF

J: TRBJ2-5
V: TRBV7-7
CDR3: ASSLEQTGETQY

J: TRBJ2-1
V: TRBV6-4
CDR3: ASSAGLAGSHNEQF